This TCR beta chain appears in the sequencing data of a study of PD-L1 blockade in urothelial cancer. Study background: Prior chemotherapy ranged from 0 to 3 regimens per patient. Per blood sample, T cells had a median of roughly 150,000. Findings and caveats of the study: Patients who had durable benefit saw their tumor-associated blood clones expand more at 3 weeks.

The CDR3 covers 14 residues. The V gene lost 9 bases and the J gene lost 2 bases, with 16 bases spanning the gap. Per the germline V gene, CDR1 is SGHRS and CDR2 is YFSETQ. Some clones are missing from TCRdb's copy, which holds only in-frame ones; the method was immunoSEQ multiplex PCR. In the table there are roughly 49,000 clones, around 90% of which are singletons. This clone is a singleton in its sample. Its antigen remains unknown. The sequencing here drew on PBMCs, taken around atezolizumab (anti-PD-L1) treatment. This chain links TRBV5-1 with TRBJ2-3; TRBD2 is a possible D gene (6 bases). The clonotype originates from a man in his 60s with urothelial cancer. CDR3: CAIPRDFITDTQYF. The CDR3 nucleotides are TGCGCCATCCCCCGGGACTTCATCACAGATACGCAGTATTTT.